The T cell receptor (beta chain) described here comes from a study of identical twins. A single record per CDR3 protein comes from TCRdb applying MiXCR to the 5' RACE reads. This table has 350,000 or so distinct CDR3 sequences, around 9% appearing once. This clonotype was picked up many times. What it binds is unknown. Overall study findings and caveats: Those out-of-frame alpha sequences shared by twins showed an excess of low generation probability.

Germline assignment: CDR1 SGHRS and CDR2 YFSETQ. This CDR3 is built from 16 residues. With 5 bases clipped from V and 2 bases from J, the junction kept 13 bases outside the gene matches. In every case, the donor was a healthy Caucasian. The sequenced sample was naive T cells sorted from blood. The chain couples TRBV5-1 to TRBJ2-7; 7 bases are a match to TRBD1. The clonotype was recovered from a woman aged 45 to 65 in good health. CDR3 sequence reads: CASRPSPDRAAYEQYF. As DNA, the CDR3 is TGCGCCAGCAGACCTTCCCCCGACAGGGCCGCCTACGAGCAGTACTTC. Combining the CDR3 with reference TRBV5-1 and TRBJ2-7 gives the whole variable domain KAGVTQTPRYLIKTRGQQVTLSCSPISGHRSVSWYQQTPGQGLQFLFEYFSETQRNKGNFPGRFSGRQFSNSRSEMNVSTLELGDSALYLCASRPSPDRAAYEQYFGPGTRLTVT.